This TCR beta chain is drawn from a study of cytomegalovirus exposure and HLA in healthy donors. Study-wide points: Follow-up analysis found HLA locus-dependent TCR association rates, highest for DRB1 and lowest for HLA-C.

This CDR3 spans 16 amino acids. CDR1 MNHNY and CDR2 SVGAGI come from the germline V gene (reference sequence). Trimming removed 4 bases at V and 0 bases at J, with 13 bases between. The PCR contained 60 Vbeta and 13 Jbeta primers. Profiling relied on immunoSEQ multiplex PCR, and the TCRdb table lists in-frame clones only, not all of them. This table lists 120,000 or so clones. A word on this clone: Antigen unknown.

Sequenced: PBMCs. This sequence was found in a man aged 18 to 35 in good health and CMV-seronegative. The chain employs TRBV6-6 and TRBJ1-3; TRBD1 might be the D (5 bases). CDR3 in DNA: TGTGCCAGCAGTTGGGGCAGAACAGCCTCTGGAAACACCATATATTTT. Its translation: CASSWGRTASGNTIYF.